This T cell receptor beta chain stems from a study of blood T cells in healthy people across ages. This CDR3 has 14 residues. Losses at the gene ends were 5 bases for V and 6 bases for J; bases not matched to a gene: 6. It was with a sample-barcoded 5' primer and a J-beta primer mix that a second PCR of roughly 6 to 12 cycles was run. TCRdb recomputed calls from the 5' RACE reads with MiXCR, one row per CDR3 protein. This sample yields about 1.6 million distinct CDR3 sequences, of which about 35% are seen a single time; about 11% belongs to the top ten. The chain has TRBV12-3 or TRBV12-4 and TRBJ2-1; 8 bases align to TRBD2. The sequence came from a woman under 40 in good health. The sample consisted of blood. The CDR3 DNA reads TGTGCCAGCAGTAACACGGGAGGGAGCAATGAGCAGTTCTTC. This translates into CASSNTGGSNEQFF.